The 17 T cell receptor beta chains below all came from one sample that was sequenced in a study of cytomegalovirus exposure and HLA in healthy donors. Primers: 60 Vbeta forward and 13 Jbeta reverse. Sequencing used immunoSEQ multiplex PCR; TCRdb keeps in-frame clones, though not all of them. The table lists about 270,000 clones, roughly two thirds of them singletons. Sample: PBMCs. The receptors shown here come from a female donor in good health and CMV-seronegative.

V is TRBV11-2 and J is TRBJ1-3; maybe TRBD1 (6 bases). Trimming took off 6 bases at V and 2 bases at J, with 11 bases between the two ends. This CDR3 contains 14 residues. Germline V gene sequence: CDR1 SGHAT, CDR2 FQNNGV. The CDR3 region has the DNA TGTGCCAGCAGAAATAGACAGGCTGGAAACACCATATATTTT. Encoded protein: CASRNRQAGNTIYF.

V usage is TRBV5-1 and J usage is TRBJ2-3; 9 positions agree with TRBD2. Trimming removed 0 bases from V and 3 bases from J; junction bases left unmatched: 5. Germline CDR1 reads SGHRS; CDR2 reads YFSETQ. This CDR3 spans 16 amino acids. The CDR3 coding sequence is TGCGCCAGCAGCTTGGAGGCGGGAGGGCCGACAGATACGCAGTATTTT. This encodes CASSLEAGGPTDTQYF.

The V and J genes are TRBV25-1 and TRBJ2-5, with D perhaps matching TRBD1 (5 bases). V was pared by 0 bases and J by 4 bases, with 9 bases between. Germline CDR1 reads MGHDK; CDR2 reads SYGVNS. The CDR3 has 14 amino acids. In DNA form, the CDR3 reads TGTGCCAGCAGTGAATATGTGGGGCGAGAGACCCAGTACTTC. It is translated as CASSEYVGRETQYF.

V gene TRBV15 combines with J gene TRBJ2-5, with 12 positions matching TRBD2. Germline loops: CDR1 LNHNV, CDR2 YYDKDF (reference sequence). The length of the CDR3 is 18 residues. Trimming took 0 bases from V and 4 from J; bases not matched to a gene: 9. The CDR3 DNA reads TGTGCCACCAGCAGAGAGTTGGTACTAGCGGGAGGAAGAGAGACCCAGTACTTC. Protein: CATSRELVLAGGRETQYF.

This chain links TRBV10-2 with TRBJ2-5, with 11 bases that match TRBD2. Looked up from germline, CDR1 is WSHSY and CDR2 is SAAADI. The CDR3 sequence is 17 residues long. Trimming took 2 bases from V and 2 from J; bases not matched to a gene: 7. The DNA for the CDR3 is TGCGCCAGCAGTGAGGGGAGAAGACTAGCGGGACAAGAGACCCAGTACTTC. Encoded protein: CASSEGRRLAGQETQYF.

A single count supports this clone. The chain carries TRBV29-1 and TRBJ2-1, with 14 bases identical to TRBD2. Losses at the gene ends were 3 bases for V and 8 bases for J; bases not matched to a gene: 6. The germline gives CDR1 SQVTM, CDR2 ANQGSEA. This CDR3 is built from 15 residues. CDR3 amino acids: CSVDKTSGRGHEQFF. CDR3 DNA: TGCAGCGTTGACAAGACTAGCGGGAGGGGACATGAGCAGTTCTTC.

The chain has TRBV27 and TRBJ1-1; D possibly corresponds to TRBD1 (6 bases). V was shortened by 4 bases and J by 3 bases, with 12 bases between the two germline ends. There are 14 residues in the CDR3. The germline gives CDR1 MNHEY, CDR2 SMNVEV (reference sequence). This CDR3 reads CASSWSGEHTEAFF. CDR3 DNA: TGTGCCAGCAGTTGGTCAGGGGAGCACACTGAAGCTTTCTTT.

The rearrangement joins TRBV11-2 to TRBJ1-3; 9 bases agree with TRBD1. V shed 2 bases, J shed 4 bases, and the junction held 12 bases outside the gene matches. Germline V gene lookup returns CDR1 SGHAT and CDR2 FQNNGV. CDR3 length: 18 amino acids. The CDR3 protein is CASSLSSGGGQGGNTIYF. CDR3 DNA: TGTGCCAGCAGCTTATCCTCCGGGGGGGGACAGGGCGGAAACACCATATATTTT. Complete variable domain (other parts from reference TRBV11-2 and TRBJ1-3): EAGVAQSPRYKIIEKRQSVAFWCNPISGHATLYWYQQILGQGPKLLIQFQNNGVVDDSQLPKDRFSAERLKGVDSTLKIQPAKLEDSAVYLCASSLSSGGGQGGNTIYFGEGSWLTVV.

This clone occurred a few times. CDR3 nucleotide sequence: TGCGCCAGCAGCTTGGGAGGAGACAGGTCCGGCGGCTACACCTTC. Translation gives CASSLGGDRSGGYTF. The gene calls are TRBV5-1 and TRBJ1-2; TRBD1 might be the D (6 bases). Germline assignment: CDR1 SGHRS and CDR2 YFSETQ. CDR3 length equals 15 residues. V lost 0 bases and J lost 8, with 17 bases in between.

The chain couples TRBV2 to TRBJ2-1, with D possibly matching TRBD2 (6 bases). V was trimmed by 7 bases and J by 3 bases, leaving 10 bases between them. The CDR3 runs 13 residues. CDR1 is SNHLY and CDR2 is FYNNEI in the germline V gene. CDR3: CASTTTSYNEQFF. The CDR3 DNA sequence: TGTGCCAGCACCACGACTAGCTACAATGAGCAGTTCTTC.

This clone was picked up a small number of times. The chain carries TRBV4-2 and TRBJ2-1; no clear D. Trimming stripped 0 bases from V and 6 bases from J, with 15 bases between. CDR1 is LGHNA and CDR2 is YNFKEQ in the germline V gene. The CDR3 length is 16 residues. In DNA form, the CDR3 reads TGTGCCAGCAGCCAAGAGCATATAGCTTTGGGCAATGAGCAGTTCTTC. Residues: CASSQEHIALGNEQFF.

This clone was recorded a few times. This chain links TRBV2 with TRBJ1-2, with D tentatively TRBD1 (5 bases). V gave up 4 bases and J gave up 5 bases, with 17 bases separating them. CDR1 and CDR2 (germline): SNHLY, FYNNEI. This CDR3 region has 15 residues. The CDR3 sequence: CASSGQRGPPYGYTF. CDR3 DNA sequence: TGTGCCAGCAGTGGGCAGCGGGGACCTCCATATGGCTACACCTTC.

Note on this clone: Other DNA sequences in the same sample also yield this CDR3. This rearrangement joins TRBV28 to TRBJ1-1; D ambiguous. The CDR3 has 12 amino acids. The germline V and J ends were trimmed by 7 bases and 5 bases, with 11 bases remaining between them. CDR1 MDHEN and CDR2 SYDVKM come from the germline V gene. The CDR3 spells CASNEQDTEAFF. The CDR3 DNA reads as TGTGCCAGCAACGAGCAGGATACTGAAGCTTTCTTT.

The J gene is TRBJ2-2, the V gene TRBV5-1; TRBD2 agrees at 15 bases. CDR1 and CDR2 from the germline V gene are SGHRS and YFSETQ. The length of the CDR3 is 18 residues. V lost 5 bases, J lost 0 bases, and 5 bases stayed unmatched. The CDR3 region is CASSRTSGRAPNTGELFF. CDR3 in DNA: TGCGCCAGCAGTCGGACTAGCGGGAGGGCCCCGAACACCGGGGAGCTGTTTTTT.

The genes are TRBV28 and TRBJ2-1; 9 nucleotides match TRBD2. Trimming removed 5 bases from V and 3 bases from J; junction bases left unmatched: 11. From germline, CDR1 is MDHEN and CDR2 SYDVKM. The CDR3 has 17 residues. The CDR3 here is CASSPLVLAGSYNEQFF. Written as DNA, the CDR3 is TGTGCCAGCAGTCCCCTGGTTCTAGCGGGAAGCTACAATGAGCAGTTCTTC. Together with reference TRBV28 and TRBJ2-1, the CDR3 gives the full variable domain: DVKVTQSSRYLVKRTGEKVFLECVQDMDHENMFWYRQDPGLGLRLIYFSYDVKMKEKGDIPEGYSVSREKKERFSLILESASTNQTSMYLCASSPLVLAGSYNEQFFGPGTRLTVL.

The chain combines TRBV5-1 with TRBJ2-5; a weak D match, TRBD2 (6 bases). CDR1 SGHRS and CDR2 YFSETQ come from the germline V gene. The CDR3 runs to 14 residues. V dropped 3 bases and J dropped 2 bases, with 11 bases sitting between them. The CDR3 region is CASSWGDSQETQYF. DNA of the CDR3: TGCGCCAGCAGCTGGGGGGACTCGCAAGAGACCCAGTACTTC.

The J gene is TRBJ2-3, the V gene TRBV5-1, with 7 nucleotides matching TRBD1. Trimming took 0 bases from V and 3 from J; bases not matched to a gene: 7. Germline loops: CDR1 SGHRS, CDR2 YFSETQ. This CDR3 spans 16 amino acids. This CDR3 is CASSLVNLQGTDTQYF. In DNA form, the CDR3 reads TGCGCCAGCAGCTTGGTCAATTTACAGGGGACAGATACGCAGTATTTT.